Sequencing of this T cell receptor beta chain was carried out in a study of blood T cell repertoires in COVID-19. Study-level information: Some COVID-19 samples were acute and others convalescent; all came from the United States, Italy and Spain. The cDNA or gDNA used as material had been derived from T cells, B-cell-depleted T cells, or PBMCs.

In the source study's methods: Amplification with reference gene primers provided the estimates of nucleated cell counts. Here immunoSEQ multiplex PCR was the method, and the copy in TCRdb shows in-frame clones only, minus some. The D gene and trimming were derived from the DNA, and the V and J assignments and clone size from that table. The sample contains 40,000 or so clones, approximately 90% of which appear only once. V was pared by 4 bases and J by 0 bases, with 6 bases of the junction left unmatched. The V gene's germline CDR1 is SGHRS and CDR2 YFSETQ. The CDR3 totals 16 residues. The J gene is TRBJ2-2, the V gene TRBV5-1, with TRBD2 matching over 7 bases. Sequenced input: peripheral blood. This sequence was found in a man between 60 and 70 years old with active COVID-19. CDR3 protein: CASSPRDYANTGELFF. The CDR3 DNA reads TGCGCCAGCAGCCCCCGGGACTACGCGAACACCGGGGAGCTGTTTTTT.